These 5 T cell receptor beta chains were all obtained from the same sample, sequenced in a study of tumor-infiltrating lymphocytes in primary liver carcinoma listed by TCRdb under 2017. Total RNA and DNA were co-extracted without cell sorting from 20-30 mg of bulk tissue using the AllPrep DNA/RNA mini kit. Sequenced on an Illumina HiSeq 2500. Starting from about 500 ng total RNA, TCRbeta-specific cDNA was produced by reverse transcription with a constant-region primer and ProtoScript II reverse transcriptase. The TCRbeta libraries were prepared through three rounds of nested multiplex PCR following a slightly modified ARM-PCR procedure. Each of the first two PCR rounds ran for about 10 cycles and used multiplex TRBV1-TRBV30 forward primers together with a Cbeta reverse primer. Using fastp at Q25 and MiXCR, TCRdb reprocessed the public reads and kept productive beta chains. Every CDR3 protein is listed once, alongside the most common genes and DNA of its rows. For this sample the table gives about 190,000 distinct CDR3 sequences, of which just under 85% were detected only once. About a sixth of the sample lies in the top ten.

The sequencing sample was made of tumor tissue from primary liver carcinoma. These receptors were obtained from a man between 40 and 49 years old with primary liver carcinoma and hepatitis B virus infection.

For this clonotype: A read error may produce the germline difference seen at one junction end. The chain carries TRBV5-6 and TRBJ1-1, with D possibly matching TRBD1 (6 bases). There are 15 residues in the CDR3. Germline CDR1 SGHDT, CDR2 YYEEEE. This CDR3 reads CATSLGGTGAPEAFF. As DNA, the CDR3 is TGTGCCACCAGCTTGGGGGGGACGGGGGCGCCTGAAGCTTTCTTT.

With regard to this clonotype: The junction shows a germline mismatch at one end, possibly a read error. The rearrangement uses TRBV29-1 and TRBJ1-5, with 8 bases that match TRBD1. CDR3 size: 13 residues. Germline V CDR1 and CDR2: SQVTM, ANQGSEA. CDR3 region: CNVGRQGNQPQHF. CDR3 DNA: TGCAACGTTGGGAGACAGGGGAATCAGCCCCAGCATTTT. Combining the CDR3 with reference TRBV29-1 and TRBJ1-5 gives the whole variable domain SAVISQKPSRDICQRGTSLTIQCQVDSQVTMMFWYRQQPGQSLTLIATANQGSEATYESGFVIDKFPISRPNLTFSTLTVSNMSPEDSSIYLCNVGRQGNQPQHFGDGTRLSIL.

With regard to this clonotype: A read error may be the cause here, since a much bigger clone is one base away. CDR3 protein: CASSLTGNTIDF. The DNA of the CDR3 is TGTGCCAGCAGTTTAACTGGAAACACCATAGATTTT. The chain employs TRBV28 and TRBJ1-3; D is ambiguous. This CDR3 has 12 residues. Germline V CDR1 and CDR2: MDHEN, SYDVKM.

In regard to this clonotype: No conserved phenylalanine or tryptophan is present at the end of the CDR3, so a read error is the likely explanation. The J gene is TRBJ2-6, the V gene TRBV12-3 or TRBV12-4; no firm D call. The CDR3 contains 13 residues. V shed 6 bases and J shed 9 bases, with 12 bases lying between them. The CDR3 region has the DNA TGTGCCAGCAGCCTAAATTACCTCAACGTCCTGACTTTA. This codes for CASSLNYLNVLTL.

On this clonotype: One end of the junction is discordant with germline, which a read error may explain. This chain links TRBV6-2 or TRBV6-3 with TRBJ1-2; no clear D. CDR3 length: 16 residues. Looked up from germline, CDR1 is MNHEY and CDR2 is SVGEGT. CDR3 amino acids: CASGPSGTFTFYGYIF. The CDR3, as DNA: TGTGCCAGCGGTCCGAGCGGAACCTTTACATTCTATGGCTACATCTTC.